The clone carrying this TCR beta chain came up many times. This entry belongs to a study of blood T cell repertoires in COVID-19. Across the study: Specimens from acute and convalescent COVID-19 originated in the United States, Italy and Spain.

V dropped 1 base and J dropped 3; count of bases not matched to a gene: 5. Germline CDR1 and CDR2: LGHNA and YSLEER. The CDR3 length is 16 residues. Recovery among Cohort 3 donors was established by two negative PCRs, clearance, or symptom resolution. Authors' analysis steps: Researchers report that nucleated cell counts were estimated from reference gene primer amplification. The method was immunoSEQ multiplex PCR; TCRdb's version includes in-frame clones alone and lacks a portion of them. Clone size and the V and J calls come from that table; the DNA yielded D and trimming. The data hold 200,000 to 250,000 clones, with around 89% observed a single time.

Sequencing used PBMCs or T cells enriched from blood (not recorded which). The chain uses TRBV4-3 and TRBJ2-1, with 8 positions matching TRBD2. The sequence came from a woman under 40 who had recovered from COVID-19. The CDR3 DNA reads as TGCGCCAGCAGCCAAGGGAGCGGGGGCGACTACAATGAGCAGTTCTTC. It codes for CASSQGSGGDYNEQFF.